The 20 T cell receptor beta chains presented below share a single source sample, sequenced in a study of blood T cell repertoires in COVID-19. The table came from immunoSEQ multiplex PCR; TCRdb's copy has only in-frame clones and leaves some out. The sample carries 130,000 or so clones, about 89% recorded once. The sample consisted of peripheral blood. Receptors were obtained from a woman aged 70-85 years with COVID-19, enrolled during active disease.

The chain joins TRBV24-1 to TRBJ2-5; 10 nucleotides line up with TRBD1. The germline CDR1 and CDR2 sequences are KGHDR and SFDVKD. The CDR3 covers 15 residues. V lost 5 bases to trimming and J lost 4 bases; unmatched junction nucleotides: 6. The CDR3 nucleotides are TGTGCCACCAGTGGGCAAGGGACAGGGGTAGAGACCCAGTACTTC. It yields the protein CATSGQGTGVETQYF.

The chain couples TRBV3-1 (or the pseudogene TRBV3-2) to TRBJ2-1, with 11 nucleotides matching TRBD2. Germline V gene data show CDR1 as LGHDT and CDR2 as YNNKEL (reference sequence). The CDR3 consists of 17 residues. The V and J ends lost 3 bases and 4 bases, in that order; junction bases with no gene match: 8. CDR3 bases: TGTGCCAGCAGCCAGGCCCCTAGCGGGGGGTTTTACAATGAGCAGTTCTTC. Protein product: CASSQAPSGGFYNEQFF.

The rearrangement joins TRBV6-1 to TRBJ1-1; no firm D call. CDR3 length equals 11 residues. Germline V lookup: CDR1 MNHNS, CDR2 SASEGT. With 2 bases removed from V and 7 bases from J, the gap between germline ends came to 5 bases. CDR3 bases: TGTGCCAGCAGTGAAACGGGTGAAGCTTTCTTT. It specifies CASSETGEAFF.

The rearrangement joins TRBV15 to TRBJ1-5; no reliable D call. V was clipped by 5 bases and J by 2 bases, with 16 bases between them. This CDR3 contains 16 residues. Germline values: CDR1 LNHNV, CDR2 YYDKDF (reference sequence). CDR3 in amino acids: CATSPRPGNGNQPQHF. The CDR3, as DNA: TGTGCCACCAGCCCCCGCCCGGGAAACGGCAATCAGCCCCAGCATTTT.

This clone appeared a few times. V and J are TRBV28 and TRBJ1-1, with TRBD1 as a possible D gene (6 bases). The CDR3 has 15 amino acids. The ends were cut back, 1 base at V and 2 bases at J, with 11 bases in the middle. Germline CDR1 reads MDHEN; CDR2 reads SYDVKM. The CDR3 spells CASSLLGARNTEAFF. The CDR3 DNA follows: TGTGCCAGCAGTTTATTGGGGGCGAGAAACACTGAAGCTTTCTTT.

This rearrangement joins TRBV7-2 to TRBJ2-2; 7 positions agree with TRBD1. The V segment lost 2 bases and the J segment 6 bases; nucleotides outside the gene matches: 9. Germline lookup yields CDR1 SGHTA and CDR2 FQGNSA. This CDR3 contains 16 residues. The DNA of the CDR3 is TGTGCCAGCAGCTTAAGGTTAGGGGACAGCGCCGGGGAGCTGTTTTTT. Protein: CASSLRLGDSAGELFF.

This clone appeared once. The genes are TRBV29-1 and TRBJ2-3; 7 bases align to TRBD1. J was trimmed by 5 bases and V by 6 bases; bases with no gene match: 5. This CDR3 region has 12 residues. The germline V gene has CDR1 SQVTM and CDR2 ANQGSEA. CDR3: CSVDTGVDTQYF. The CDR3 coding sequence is TGCAGCGTCGACACAGGGGTAGATACGCAGTATTTT.

The CDR3 DNA sequence: TGTGCCAGCAGCAGACCGGGACAGGGCTATGGCTACACCTTC. Encoded protein: CASSRPGQGYGYTF. This chain connects TRBV2 to TRBJ1-2, with 9 bases identical to TRBD1. In germline, CDR1 is SNHLY, CDR2 FYNNEI. The trim removed 6 bases at V and 4 bases at J, leaving 6 bases unmatched. This CDR3 comprises 14 residues.

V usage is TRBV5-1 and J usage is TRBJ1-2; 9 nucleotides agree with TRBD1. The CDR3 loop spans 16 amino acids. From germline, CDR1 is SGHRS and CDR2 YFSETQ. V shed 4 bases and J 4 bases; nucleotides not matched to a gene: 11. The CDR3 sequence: CASSANTGGQGYGYTF. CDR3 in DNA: TGCGCCAGCAGCGCTAACACAGGGGGCCAAGGCTATGGCTACACCTTC. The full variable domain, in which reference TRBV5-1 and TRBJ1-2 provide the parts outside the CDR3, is KAGVTQTPRYLIKTRGQQVTLSCSPISGHRSVSWYQQTPGQGLQFLFEYFSETQRNKGNFPGRFSGRQFSNSRSEMNVSTLELGDSALYLCASSANTGGQGYGYTFGSGTRLTVV.

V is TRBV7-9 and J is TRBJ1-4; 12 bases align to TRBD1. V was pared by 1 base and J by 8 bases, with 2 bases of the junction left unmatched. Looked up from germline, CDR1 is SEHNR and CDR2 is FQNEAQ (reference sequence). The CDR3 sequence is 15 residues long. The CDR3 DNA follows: TGTGCCAGCAGCTTAGGGGACAGGGGGCACGAAAAACTGTTTTTT. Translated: CASSLGDRGHEKLFF.

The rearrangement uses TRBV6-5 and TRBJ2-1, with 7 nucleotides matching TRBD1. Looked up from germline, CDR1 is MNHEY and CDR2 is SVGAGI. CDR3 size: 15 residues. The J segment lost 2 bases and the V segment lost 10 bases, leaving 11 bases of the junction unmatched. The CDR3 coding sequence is TGTGCCATTGTTAAACGACAGGGACCCTACAATGAGCAGTTCTTC. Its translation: CAIVKRQGPYNEQFF.

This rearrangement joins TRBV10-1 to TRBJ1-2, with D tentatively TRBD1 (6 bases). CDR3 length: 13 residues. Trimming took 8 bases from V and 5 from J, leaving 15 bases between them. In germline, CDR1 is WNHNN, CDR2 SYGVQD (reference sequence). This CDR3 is CASWVTGFYGYTF. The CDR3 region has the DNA TGCGCCAGCTGGGTAACAGGGTTTTATGGCTACACCTTC.

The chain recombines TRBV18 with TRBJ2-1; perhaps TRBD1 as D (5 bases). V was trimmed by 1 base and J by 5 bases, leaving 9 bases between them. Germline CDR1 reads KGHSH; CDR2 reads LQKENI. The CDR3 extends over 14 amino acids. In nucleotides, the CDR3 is TGTGCCAGCTCACCACTCTGGGGCAACAATGAGCAGTTCTTC. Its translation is CASSPLWGNNEQFF.

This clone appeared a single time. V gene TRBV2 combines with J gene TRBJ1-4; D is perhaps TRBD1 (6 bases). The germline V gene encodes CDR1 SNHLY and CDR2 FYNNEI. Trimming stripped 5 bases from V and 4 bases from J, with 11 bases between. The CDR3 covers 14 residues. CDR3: CASSSRGINEKLFF. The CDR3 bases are TGTGCCAGCAGTTCAAGGGGGATTAATGAAAAACTGTTTTTT.

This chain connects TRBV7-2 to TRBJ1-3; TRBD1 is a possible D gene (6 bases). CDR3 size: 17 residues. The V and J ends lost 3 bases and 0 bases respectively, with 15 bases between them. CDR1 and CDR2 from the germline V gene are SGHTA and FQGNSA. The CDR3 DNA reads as TGTGCCAGCAGCTTTTATGCAGGGGCTGGCTCTGGAAACACCATATATTTT. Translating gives CASSFYAGAGSGNTIYF.

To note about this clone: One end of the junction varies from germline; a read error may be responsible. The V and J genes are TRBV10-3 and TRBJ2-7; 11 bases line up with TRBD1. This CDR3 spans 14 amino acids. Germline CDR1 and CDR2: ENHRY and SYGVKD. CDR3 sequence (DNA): TGTGCCATCAGTGAGTCTATCAGGACAGGGGGCGTATTCTTC. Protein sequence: CAISESIRTGGVFF.

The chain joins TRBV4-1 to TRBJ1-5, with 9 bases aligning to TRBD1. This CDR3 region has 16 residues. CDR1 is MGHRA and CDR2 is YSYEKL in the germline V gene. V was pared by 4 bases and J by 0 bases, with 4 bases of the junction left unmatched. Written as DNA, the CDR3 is TGCGCCAGCAGCCCTCGGGACAGGGATAGCAATCAGCCCCAGCATTTT. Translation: CASSPRDRDSNQPQHF.

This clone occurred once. CDR3 amino acids: CASSHGRVKSYEQYF. CDR3 bases: TGTGCCAGCAGCCACGGGAGGGTGAAGTCCTACGAGCAGTACTTC. The chain recombines TRBV3-1 (or the pseudogene TRBV3-2) with TRBJ2-7; 8 nucleotides align to TRBD2. The CDR3 contains 15 residues. The ends lost 3 bases at V and 1 base at J; junction bases unmatched: 5. Germline V gene data show CDR1 as LGHDT and CDR2 as YNNKEL (reference sequence).

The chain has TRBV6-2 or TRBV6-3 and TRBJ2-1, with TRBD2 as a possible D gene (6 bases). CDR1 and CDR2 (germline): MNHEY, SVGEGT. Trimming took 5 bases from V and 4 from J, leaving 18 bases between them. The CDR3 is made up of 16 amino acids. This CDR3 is CASSTPLVAAYNEQFF. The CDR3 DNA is TGTGCCAGCAGTACCCCTTTAGTAGCGGCTTACAATGAGCAGTTCTTC.

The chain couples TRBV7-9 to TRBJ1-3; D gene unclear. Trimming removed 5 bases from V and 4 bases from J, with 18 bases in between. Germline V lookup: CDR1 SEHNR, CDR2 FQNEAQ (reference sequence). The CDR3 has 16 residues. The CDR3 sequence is CASSPNEGRRGNTIYF. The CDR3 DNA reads TGTGCCAGCAGCCCGAACGAGGGCCGGCGAGGAAACACCATATATTTT.